The entry that follows covers one TCR beta chain sequence. The entry originates in a study of blood T cell repertoires in COVID-19. Profiling relied on immunoSEQ multiplex PCR, and the TCRdb table lists in-frame clones only, not all of them. This table holds about 200,000 clones, 80% to 90% found once. The V segment lost 4 bases and the J segment 9 bases; nucleotides outside the gene matches: 8. Germline values: CDR1 SGDLS, CDR2 YYNGEE. CDR3 size: 16 residues. The chain employs TRBV9 and TRBJ2-1; 15 bases align to TRBD2. Sequenced input: peripheral blood. This sequence was found in a man aged 45-65 years with acute or convalescent COVID-19. CDR3 in amino acids: CASSPWTSGGGSEQFF. CDR3 in DNA: TGTGCCAGCAGCCCCTGGACTAGCGGGGGGGGAAGTGAGCAGTTCTTC.